These T cell receptor beta chains were read from a single sample in a study of blood T cell repertoires in COVID-19. Assay: immunoSEQ multiplex PCR; the TCRdb copy retains only in-frame clones and omits some. The sample lists about 430,000 clones; around 91% were seen once. Sequencing input: PBMCs or T cells enriched from blood (not recorded which). These TCRs come from a young man who had recovered from COVID-19. Each CDR3 is given with its conserved first and last residue. Fields, in order: J gene, V gene, D gene, CDR3 DNA, CDR3 protein. A D gene is named only where the DNA matches it firmly.

>TRBJ2-2|TRBV12-2|.
TGTGCAAGTCGCCCGTGCCCAGCCATTCTAGCGGGAGCCGGGGAGCTGTTTTTT
CASRPCPAILAGAGELFF
>TRBJ2-1|TRBV3-1/TRBV3-2|.
TGTGCCAGCAGCCTTATTCGGAATGAGCAGTTCTTC
CASSLIRNEQFF
>TRBJ2-2|TRBV2|TRBD1
TGTGCCAGCAATTTTGGACAGGGGGGAACCGGGGAGCTGTTTTTT
CASNFGQGGTGELFF
>TRBJ2-7|TRBV12-5|TRBD1
TGTGCTAGTGGTTTGGCCCACCGGGACAGGATTTCCTACGAGCAGTACTTC
CASGLAHRDRISYEQYF
>TRBJ2-7|TRBV15|.
TGTGCCACCAGCAGAAAAACGGACAGCTACGAGCAGTACTTC
CATSRKTDSYEQYF
>TRBJ1-3|TRBV21-1|.
TGTGCCAGCAGCAAAGAGGGCAGGGGGCCTGGAAACACCATATATTTT
CASSKEGRGPGNTIYF
>TRBJ1-3|TRBV6-1|.
TGTGCCAGCAGTGAAGCGCTGGCAGCTGGAAACACCATATATTTT
CASSEALAAGNTIYF
>TRBJ2-1|TRBV9|.
TGTGCCAGCAGCGTAGTAGCCCTCGGGGAGCAGTTCTTC
CASSVVALGEQFF
>TRBJ1-6|TRBV18|.
TGTGCCAGCTCACCGGGTGACAATAATTCACCCCTCCACTTT
CASSPGDNNSPLHF
>TRBJ1-5|TRBV5-3|TRBD1
TGTGCCAGAAGCGGAGACAGGGCGGGTCAGCCCCAGCATTTT
CARSGDRAGQPQHF
>TRBJ1-1|TRBV12-3/TRBV12-4|TRBD1
TGTGCCAGCAGTCGACAGGGTTTCACTGAAGCTTTCTTT
CASSRQGFTEAFF
>TRBJ1-6|TRBV28|.
TGTGCCAGCAGTTTGGTTGAGGATTCACCCCTCCACTTT
CASSLVEDSPLHF
>TRBJ1-4|TRBV29-1|.
TGCAGCGTAAACCGGGGTGATGAAAAACTGTTTTTT
CSVNRGDEKLFF
>TRBJ2-7|TRBV18|.
TGTGCCAGCTCACCACTAGACAGCTCCTACGAGCAGTACTTC
CASSPLDSSYEQYF
>TRBJ2-7|TRBV11-2|.
TGTGCCAGCAGCTTAATGTCTAGCCGCTCCTACGAGCAGTACTTC
CASSLMSSRSYEQYF